This T cell receptor (beta chain) was captured in a study of shared clonotypes between healthy human individuals. V was clipped by 2 bases and J by 7 bases, with 10 bases between them. From germline, CDR1 is SGDLS and CDR2 YYNGEE. The CDR3 consists of 13 residues. A remark on this clone: The antigen remains unidentified. Other nucleotide sequences in the sample specify the same CDR3.

A CD45RA+ naive subset and a CD45RA-negative memory subset were split from CD4+ cells. Using immunoSEQ multiplex PCR, the repertoire was profiled, and TCRdb retains in-frame clones only, with some absent. The table shows 2,500,000 or so clones, with 80% to 95% occurring only once. Study-level points and caveats: Estimated richness was generally greater in naive than memory subsets. Shared clonotypes across all four donors exceeded non-shared ones in generation probability.

The sample taken for sequencing was naive CD4+ T cells from PBMCs. As to subset: CD45RA+ positively selected. This receptor was obtained from a man in his late teens or twenties in good health. Some clones in this sample may be carry-over from other donors' samples. The chain is built from TRBV9 and TRBJ1-5, with D unresolved. The CDR3 DNA reads TGTGCCAGCAGCGTTGGGGAAGGGCAGCCCCAGCATTTT. Protein sequence: CASSVGEGQPQHF. The whole variable domain, filled in from reference TRBV9 and TRBJ1-5, reads DSGVTQTPKHLITATGQRVTLRCSPRSGDLSVYWYQQSLDQGLQFLIQYYNGEERAKGNILERFSAQQFPDLHSELNLSSLELGDSALYFCASSVGEGQPQHFGDGTRLSIL.